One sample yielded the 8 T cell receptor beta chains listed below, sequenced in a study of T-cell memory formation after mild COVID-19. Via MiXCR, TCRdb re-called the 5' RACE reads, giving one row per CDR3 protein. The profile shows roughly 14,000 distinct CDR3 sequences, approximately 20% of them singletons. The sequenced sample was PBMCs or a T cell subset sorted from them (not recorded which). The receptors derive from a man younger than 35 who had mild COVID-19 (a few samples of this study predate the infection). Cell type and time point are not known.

The CDR3 protein is CSGTGFDEQFF. DNA of the CDR3: TGCAGCGGGACAGGGTTCGATGAGCAGTTCTTC. The chain recombines TRBV29-1 with TRBJ2-1; 8 nucleotides agree with TRBD1. CDR1 is SQVTM, CDR2 ANQGSEA, per germline. CDR3 size: 11 residues. The V segment lost 7 bases and the J segment 8 bases; nucleotides outside the gene matches: 4.

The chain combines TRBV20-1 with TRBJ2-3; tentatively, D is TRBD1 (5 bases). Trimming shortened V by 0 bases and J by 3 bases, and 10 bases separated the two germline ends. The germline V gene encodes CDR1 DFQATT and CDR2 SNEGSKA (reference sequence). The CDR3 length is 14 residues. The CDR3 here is CSARDVGATDTQYF. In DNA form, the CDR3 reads TGCAGTGCTAGAGATGTAGGGGCAACAGATACGCAGTATTTT.

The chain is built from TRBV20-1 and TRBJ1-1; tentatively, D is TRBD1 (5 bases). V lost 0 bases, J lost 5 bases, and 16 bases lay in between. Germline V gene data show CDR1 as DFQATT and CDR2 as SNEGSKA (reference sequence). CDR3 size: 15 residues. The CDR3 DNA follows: TGCAGTGCTAGAGATCGCTTCCGGGGGAAAACTGAAGCTTTCTTT. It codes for CSARDRFRGKTEAFF.

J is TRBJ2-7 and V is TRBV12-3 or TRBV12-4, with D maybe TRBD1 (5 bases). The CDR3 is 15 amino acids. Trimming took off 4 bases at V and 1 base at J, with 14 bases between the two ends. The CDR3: CASSYVRAGSYEQYF. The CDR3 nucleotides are TGTGCCAGCAGTTATGTACGGGCAGGGTCCTACGAGCAGTACTTC.

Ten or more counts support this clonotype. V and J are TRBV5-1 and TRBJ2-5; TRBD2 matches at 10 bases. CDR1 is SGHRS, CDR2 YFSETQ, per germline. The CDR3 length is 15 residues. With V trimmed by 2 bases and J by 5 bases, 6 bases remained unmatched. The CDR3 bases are TGCGCCAGCAGCTTTAGCGGGGGGCTCTCGGAGACCCAGTACTTC. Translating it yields CASSFSGGLSETQYF.

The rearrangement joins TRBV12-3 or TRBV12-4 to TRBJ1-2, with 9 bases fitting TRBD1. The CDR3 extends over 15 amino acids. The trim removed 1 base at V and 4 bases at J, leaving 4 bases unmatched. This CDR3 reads CASSLEAGQGYGYTF. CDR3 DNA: TGTGCCAGCAGTTTAGAGGCGGGACAGGGCTATGGCTACACCTTC.

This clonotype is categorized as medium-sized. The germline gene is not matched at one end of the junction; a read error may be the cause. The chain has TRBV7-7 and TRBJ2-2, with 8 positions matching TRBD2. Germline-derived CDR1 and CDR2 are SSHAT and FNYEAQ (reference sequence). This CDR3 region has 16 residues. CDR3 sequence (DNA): TGTGCTAGCAGCTTAGCGGGGTCAGAGAACACCGGGGAGCTGTTTTTT. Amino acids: CASSLAGSENTGELFF.

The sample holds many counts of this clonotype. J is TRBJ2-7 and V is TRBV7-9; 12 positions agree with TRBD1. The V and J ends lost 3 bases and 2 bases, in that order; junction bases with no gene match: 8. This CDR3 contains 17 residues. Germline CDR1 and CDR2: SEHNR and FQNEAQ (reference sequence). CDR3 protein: CASSFPGQGALTYEQYV. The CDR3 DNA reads TGTGCCAGCAGCTTTCCGGGACAGGGGGCCCTAACCTACGAGCAGTACGTC.